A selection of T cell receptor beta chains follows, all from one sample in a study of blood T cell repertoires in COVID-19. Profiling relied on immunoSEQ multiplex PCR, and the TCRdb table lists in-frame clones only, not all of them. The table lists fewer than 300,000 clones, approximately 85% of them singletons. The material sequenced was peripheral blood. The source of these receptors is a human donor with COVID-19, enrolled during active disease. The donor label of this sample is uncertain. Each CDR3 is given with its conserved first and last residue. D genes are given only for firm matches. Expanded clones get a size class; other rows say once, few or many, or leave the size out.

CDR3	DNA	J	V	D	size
CASSETEGYGYTF	TGTGCCAGCAGTGAGACGGAGGGCTATGGCTACACCTTC	TRBJ1-2	TRBV6-1	NA	NA
CASSPGTETEAFF	TGCGCCAGCAGCCCCGGGACAGAGACTGAAGCTTTCTTT	TRBJ1-1	TRBV5-1	TRBD1	NA
CASSLSLGDYGYTF	TGCGCCAGCAGCTTGTCATTGGGAGACTATGGCTACACCTTC	TRBJ1-2	TRBV5-1	NA	NA
CASTVTGQSYQPQHF	TGTGCCAGTACGGTCACGGGACAGTCCTATCAGCCCCAGCATTTT	TRBJ1-5	TRBV19	TRBD1	NA
CASNVQGNMNTEAFF	TGTGCCAGCAATGTACAGGGGAACATGAACACTGAAGCTTTCTTT	TRBJ1-1	TRBV6-6	TRBD1	NA
CASSFIVGGSTGELFF	TGTGCCAGCAGTTTTATAGTTGGAGGTTCCACCGGGGAGCTGTTTTTT	TRBJ2-2	TRBV28	NA	NA
CSVVLSFNQPQHF	TGCAGCGTTGTCCTGAGCTTCAATCAGCCCCAGCATTTT	TRBJ1-5	TRBV29-1	NA	NA
CASSPARDEQYF	TGTGCCAGCAGTCCAGCCCGGGACGAGCAGTACTTC	TRBJ2-7	TRBV28	NA	NA
CASSSTGGTGELFF	TGTGCCAGCAGCTCGACAGGGGGAACCGGGGAGCTGTTTTTT	TRBJ2-2	TRBV7-3	TRBD1	NA
CASSILGLAKNIQYF	TGTGCCAGCAGTATCCTCGGTCTGGCCAAAAACATTCAGTACTTC	TRBJ2-4	TRBV28	NA	NA
CASSPQGVESPLHF	TGTGCCAGCTCACCCCAGGGGGTAGAATCACCCCTCCACTTT	TRBJ1-6	TRBV18	TRBD1	once
CASQVLQNTEAFF	TGTGCCAGTCAGGTTCTCCAGAACACTGAAGCTTTCTTT	TRBJ1-1	TRBV12-3/TRBV12-4	NA	NA
CASSLQGGYTF	TGTGCCAGCAGTTTGCAGGGTGGCTACACCTTC	TRBJ1-2	TRBV12-3/TRBV12-4	NA	NA
CASSLAGGFTNEKLFF	TGTGCCAGCAGCTTAGCCGGGGGTTTCACTAATGAAAAACTGTTTTTT	TRBJ1-4	TRBV7-2	NA	few
CASSTRLARVGIGELFF	TGTGCCAGCAGCACCAGACTAGCCCGAGTGGGTATCGGGGAGCTGTTTTTT	TRBJ2-2	TRBV11-2	TRBD2	few
CASSQWSGSGELFF	TGTGCCAGCAGCCAATGGAGTGGGTCCGGGGAGCTGTTTTTT	TRBJ2-2	TRBV3-1/TRBV3-2	NA	NA
CASNLGLRGGGNNEQFF	TGTGCCAGCAACCTAGGGCTGCGGGGCGGGGGGAACAATGAGCAGTTCTTC	TRBJ2-1	TRBV28	TRBD2	NA
CASSPQPGQANYGYTF	TGTGCCAGCAGCCCCCAACCGGGACAGGCTAACTATGGCTACACCTTC	TRBJ1-2	TRBV7-3	TRBD1	NA
CASSTRWGTGRYEQYF	TGTGCCAGCAGCACCCGTTGGGGGACAGGGCGCTACGAGCAGTACTTC	TRBJ2-7	TRBV7-2	TRBD1	NA
CASSAGPNSGNTIYF	TGCGCCAGCAGCGCGGGACCGAACTCTGGAAACACCATATATTTT	TRBJ1-3	TRBV5-1	NA	NA
CASSEVGQGRNSPLHF	TGCGCCAGCAGTGAAGTGGGACAGGGGAGGAATTCACCCCTCCACTTT	TRBJ1-6	TRBV10-2	TRBD1	NA
CAWSVPGGLRNQPQHF	TGTGCCTGGAGTGTACCCGGGGGTTTACGCAATCAGCCCCAGCATTTT	TRBJ1-5	TRBV30	NA	NA
CASRARGPRGGYTF	TGTGCCAGCAGAGCCCGGGGCCCCAGGGGTGGCTACACCTTC	TRBJ1-2	TRBV28	NA	once
CASSWTGPSGANVLTF	TGTGCCAGCAGCTGGACAGGGCCCTCTGGGGCCAACGTCCTGACTTTC	TRBJ2-6	TRBV5-6	TRBD1	NA
CASSRDRAGSAGNTIYF	TGTGCCAGCAGTCGGGACAGGGCAGGATCGGCTGGAAACACCATATATTTT	TRBJ1-3	TRBV27	TRBD1	NA
CASTESATGGAGANVLTF	TGCGCCAGCACCGAAAGTGCGACAGGGGGCGCTGGGGCCAACGTCCTGACTTTC	TRBJ2-6	TRBV5-1	TRBD1	NA
CASSPTAGGPIEQFF	TGCGCCAGCAGCCCTACAGCGGGAGGTCCTATTGAGCAGTTCTTC	TRBJ2-1	TRBV4-3	TRBD2	NA
CSARTGTGLSEAFF	TGCAGCGCCCGAACCGGGACAGGGTTATCTGAAGCTTTCTTT	TRBJ1-1	TRBV29-1	TRBD1	NA
CASNPKTSGKGEQYF	TGTGCCAGCAACCCTAAGACTAGCGGGAAAGGCGAGCAGTACTTC	TRBJ2-7	TRBV5-4	TRBD2	NA
CASSQSSGSYNEQFF	TGTGCCAGCAGTCAATCTAGCGGTTCCTACAATGAGCAGTTCTTC	TRBJ2-1	TRBV3-1/TRBV3-2	TRBD2	NA
CASSPQAYEQYF	TGTGCCAGCTCACCTCAGGCCTACGAGCAGTACTTC	TRBJ2-7	TRBV18	NA	NA
CASSMGSGAVNEQFF	TGTGCCAGTAGTATGGGTAGCGGGGCCGTCAATGAGCAGTTCTTC	TRBJ2-1	TRBV19	TRBD2	NA
CASSPPSGRTYEQYF	TGTGCCAGCAGCCCCCCAAGCGGGCGCACATACGAGCAGTACTTC	TRBJ2-7	TRBV28	NA	few
CASSSGYRTAGSEAFF	TGTGCCAGCAGTTCCGGATACAGGACAGCGGGATCCGAAGCTTTCTTT	TRBJ1-1	TRBV6-6	NA	NA
CASSFETGRSYTF	TGTGCCAGCAGCTTTGAGACAGGGAGGAGCTACACCTTC	TRBJ1-2	TRBV7-2	TRBD1	NA
CASSSRTGPEKLFF	TGTGCCAGCAGTTCCAGGACAGGACCTGAAAAACTGTTTTTT	TRBJ1-4	TRBV14	TRBD1	NA
CASISITEAFF	TGTGCCAGCATTTCAATCACTGAAGCTTTCTTT	TRBJ1-1	TRBV28	NA	NA
CASSQPTLSGSLNTEAFF	TGTGCCAGCAGCCAACCAACGTTGTCGGGGTCGTTGAACACTGAAGCTTTCTTT	TRBJ1-1	TRBV14	NA	NA
CASSLGEVSRDREASTEAFF	TGTGCCAGCAGCCTCGGCGAGGTTTCCCGGGACAGGGAGGCGAGCACTGAAGCTTTCTTT	TRBJ1-1	TRBV21-1	NA	NA
CASRTGQGEIPQHF	TGTGCCAGCAGGACGGGACAGGGGGAAATACCCCAGCATTTT	TRBJ1-5	TRBV28	TRBD1	NA
CASSGQTSGRFRETQYF	TGTGCCAGCAGTGGACAGACTAGCGGGAGGTTCAGAGAGACCCAGTACTTC	TRBJ2-5	TRBV25-1	TRBD2	NA
CASSMGLGADEQYF	TGTGCCAGCAGTATGGGACTAGGGGCGGACGAGCAGTACTTC	TRBJ2-7	TRBV6-6	TRBD2	NA
CASSPLFTEAFF	TGTGCCAGCAGTCCCCTCTTCACTGAAGCTTTCTTT	TRBJ1-1	TRBV28	NA	once
CASSLGHRTDTQYF	TGTGCCAGCAGTTTGGGACACCGCACAGATACGCAGTATTTT	TRBJ2-3	TRBV28	NA	NA
CASSLGQVNSPLHF	TGCGCCAGCAGCTTAGGCCAGGTTAATTCACCCCTCCACTTT	TRBJ1-6	TRBV5-1	NA	NA
CASSLDEQGAEAFF	TGTGCCAGCAGCTTAGATGAGCAGGGCGCTGAAGCTTTCTTT	TRBJ1-1	TRBV11-3	NA	NA
CASSLDLRGIGTEAFF	TGTGCCAGCAGCTTAGATCTGCGGGGTATTGGGACTGAAGCTTTCTTT	TRBJ1-1	TRBV11-2	NA	once
CASSLGRRLAGVYEQYF	TGTGCCAGCAGCTTAGGAAGGCGTCTAGCGGGAGTGTACGAGCAGTACTTC	TRBJ2-7	TRBV7-2	TRBD2	NA
CATTQSYEQYF	TGTGCCACCACCCAGTCGTACGAGCAGTACTTC	TRBJ2-7	TRBV6-5	NA	NA
CASSDMGQGAQVTQYF	TGTGCCAGCAGTGACATGGGACAGGGGGCCCAGGTGACCCAGTACTTC	TRBJ2-5	TRBV6-1	TRBD1	NA
CAIRSGTGEREKLFF	TGTGCCATCAGGTCTGGGACAGGGGAACGAGAAAAACTGTTTTTT	TRBJ1-4	TRBV10-3	TRBD1	NA
CATSRELAAGNEQFF	TGTGCCACCAGCAGAGAACTAGCGGCAGGGAATGAGCAGTTCTTC	TRBJ2-1	TRBV15	TRBD2	NA
CAWSRSAVNSPLHF	TGTGCCTGGAGCCGTTCGGCGGTTAATTCACCCCTCCACTTT	TRBJ1-6	TRBV30	NA	NA
CASSPDRSNQPQHF	TGTGCCAGCAGCCCTGACAGGAGCAATCAGCCCCAGCATTTT	TRBJ1-5	TRBV7-2	NA	NA
CASSAGRGQYMVDTEAFF	TGTGCCAGCAGCGCAGGAAGGGGGCAGTACATGGTGGACACTGAAGCTTTCTTT	TRBJ1-1	TRBV28	TRBD1	NA
CASSARGVAGGYTGELFF	TGTGCCAGCAGTGCGCGAGGGGTAGCGGGAGGATATACCGGGGAGCTGTTTTTT	TRBJ2-2	TRBV6-2/TRBV6-3	TRBD2	once
CASSFNQREIYTGELFF	TGTGCCAGCAGCTTCAACCAGCGGGAGATTTACACCGGGGAGCTGTTTTTT	TRBJ2-2	TRBV5-8	TRBD2	NA